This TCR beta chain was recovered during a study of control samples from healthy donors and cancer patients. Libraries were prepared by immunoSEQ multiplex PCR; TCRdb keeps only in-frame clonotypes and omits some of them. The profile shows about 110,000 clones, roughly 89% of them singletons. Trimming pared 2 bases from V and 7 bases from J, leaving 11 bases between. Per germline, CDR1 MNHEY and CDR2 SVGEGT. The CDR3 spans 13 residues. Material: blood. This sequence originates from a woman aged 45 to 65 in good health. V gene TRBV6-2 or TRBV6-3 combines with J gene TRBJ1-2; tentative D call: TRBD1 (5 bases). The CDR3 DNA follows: TGTGCCAGCAGTTACGCGGGGCCGGGTGGCTACACCTTC. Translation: CASSYAGPGGYTF.